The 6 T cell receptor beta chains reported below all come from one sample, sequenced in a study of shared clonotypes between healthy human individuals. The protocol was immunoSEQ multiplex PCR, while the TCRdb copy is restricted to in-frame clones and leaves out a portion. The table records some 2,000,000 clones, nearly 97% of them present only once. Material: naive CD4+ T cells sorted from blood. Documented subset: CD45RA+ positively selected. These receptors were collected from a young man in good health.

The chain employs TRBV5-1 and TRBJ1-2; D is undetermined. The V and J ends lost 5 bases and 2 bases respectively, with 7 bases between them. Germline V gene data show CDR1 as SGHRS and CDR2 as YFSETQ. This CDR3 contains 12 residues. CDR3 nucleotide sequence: TGCGCCAGCAGGCCGGAGAACTATGGCTACACCTTC. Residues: CASRPENYGYTF.

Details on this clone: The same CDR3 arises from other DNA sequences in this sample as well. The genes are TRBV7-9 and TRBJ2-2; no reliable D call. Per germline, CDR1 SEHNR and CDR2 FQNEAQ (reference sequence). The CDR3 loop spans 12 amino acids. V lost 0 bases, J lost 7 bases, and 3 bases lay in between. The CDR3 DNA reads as TGTGCCAGCAGCTTAGCGAGCGGGGAGCTGTTTTTT. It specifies CASSLASGELFF.

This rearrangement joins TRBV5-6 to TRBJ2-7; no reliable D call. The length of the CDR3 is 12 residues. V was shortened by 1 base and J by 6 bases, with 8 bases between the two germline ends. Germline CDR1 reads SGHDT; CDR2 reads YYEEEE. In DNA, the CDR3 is TGTGCCAGCAGCTTGTTGGGAATCGAGCAGTACTTC. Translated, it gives CASSLLGIEQYF.

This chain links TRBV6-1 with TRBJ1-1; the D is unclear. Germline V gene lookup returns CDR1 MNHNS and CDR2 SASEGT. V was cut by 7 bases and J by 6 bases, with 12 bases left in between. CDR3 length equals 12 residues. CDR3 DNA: TGTGCCAGCACGGCGTACGAGGCTGAAGCTTTCTTT. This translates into CASTAYEAEAFF.

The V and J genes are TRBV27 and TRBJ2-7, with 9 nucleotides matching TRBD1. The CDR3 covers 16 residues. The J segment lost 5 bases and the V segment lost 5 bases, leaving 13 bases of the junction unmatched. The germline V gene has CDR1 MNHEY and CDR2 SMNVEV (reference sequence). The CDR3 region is CASSHTPGQGRNEQYF. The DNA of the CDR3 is TGTGCCAGCAGTCACACCCCGGGACAGGGTCGCAACGAGCAGTACTTC.

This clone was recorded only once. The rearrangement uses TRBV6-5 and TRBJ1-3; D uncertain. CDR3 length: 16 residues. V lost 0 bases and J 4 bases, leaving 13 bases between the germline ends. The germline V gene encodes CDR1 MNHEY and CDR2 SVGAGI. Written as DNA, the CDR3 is TGTGCCAGCAGTTACTCCAGGATTCATTCGGGAAACACCATATATTTT. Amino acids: CASSYSRIHSGNTIYF.